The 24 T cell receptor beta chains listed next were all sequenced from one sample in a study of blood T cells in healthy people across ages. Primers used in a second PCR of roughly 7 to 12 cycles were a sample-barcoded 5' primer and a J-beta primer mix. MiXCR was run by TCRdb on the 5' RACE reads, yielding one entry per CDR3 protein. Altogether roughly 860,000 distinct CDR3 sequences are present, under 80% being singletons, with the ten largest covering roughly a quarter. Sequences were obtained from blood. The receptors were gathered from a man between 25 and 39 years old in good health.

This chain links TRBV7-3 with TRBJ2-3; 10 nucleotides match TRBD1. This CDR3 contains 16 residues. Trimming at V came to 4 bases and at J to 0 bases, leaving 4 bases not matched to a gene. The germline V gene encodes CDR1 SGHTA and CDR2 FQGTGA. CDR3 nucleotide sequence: TGTGCCAGCAGCTCGACAGGGGGCGCGAGCACAGATACGCAGTATTTT. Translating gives CASSSTGGASTDTQYF.

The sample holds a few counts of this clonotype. The CDR3 sequence: CSVVGARDSAYNEQFF. The CDR3 DNA sequence: TGCAGCGTTGTGGGGGCCAGGGATTCCGCCTACAATGAGCAGTTCTTC. The chain has TRBV29-1 and TRBJ2-1; D possibly corresponds to TRBD1 (6 bases). Trimming removed 4 bases from V and 2 bases from J, with 18 bases in between. Germline-derived CDR1 and CDR2 are SQVTM and ANQGSEA. The CDR3 loop spans 16 amino acids.

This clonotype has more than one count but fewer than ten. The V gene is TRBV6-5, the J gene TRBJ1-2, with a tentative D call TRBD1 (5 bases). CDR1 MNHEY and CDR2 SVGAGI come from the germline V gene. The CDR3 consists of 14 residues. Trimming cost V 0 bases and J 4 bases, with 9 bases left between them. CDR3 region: CASSYSGGRYGYTF. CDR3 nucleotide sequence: TGTGCCAGCAGTTACTCGGGGGGTCGCTATGGCTACACCTTC.

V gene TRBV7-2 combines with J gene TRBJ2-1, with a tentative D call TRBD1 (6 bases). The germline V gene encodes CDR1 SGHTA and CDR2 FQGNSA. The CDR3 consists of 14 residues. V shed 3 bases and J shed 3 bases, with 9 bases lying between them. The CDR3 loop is CASSFDRIYNEQFF. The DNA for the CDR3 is TGTGCCAGCAGCTTTGACAGGATCTACAATGAGCAGTTCTTC.

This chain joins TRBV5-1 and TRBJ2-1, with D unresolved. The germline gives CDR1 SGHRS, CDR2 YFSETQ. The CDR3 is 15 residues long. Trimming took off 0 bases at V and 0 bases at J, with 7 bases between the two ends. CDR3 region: CASSLEITSYNEQFF. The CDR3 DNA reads TGCGCCAGCAGCTTGGAAATTACCTCCTACAATGAGCAGTTCTTC.

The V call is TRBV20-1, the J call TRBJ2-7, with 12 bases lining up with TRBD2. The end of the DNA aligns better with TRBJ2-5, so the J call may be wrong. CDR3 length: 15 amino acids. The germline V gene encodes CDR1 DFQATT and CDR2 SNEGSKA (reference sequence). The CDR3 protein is CSARDLAGGPETQYF. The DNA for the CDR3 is TGCAGTGCTAGAGATCTAGCGGGGGGGCCAGAGACCCAGTACTTC.

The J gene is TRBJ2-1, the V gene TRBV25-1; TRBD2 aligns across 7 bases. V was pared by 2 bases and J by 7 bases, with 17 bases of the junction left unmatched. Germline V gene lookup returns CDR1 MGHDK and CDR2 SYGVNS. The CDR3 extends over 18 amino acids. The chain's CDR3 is CASSEAILRAGEVNEQFF. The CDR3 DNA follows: TGTGCCAGCAGTGAAGCAATCCTGAGGGCGGGGGAGGTGAATGAGCAGTTCTTC.

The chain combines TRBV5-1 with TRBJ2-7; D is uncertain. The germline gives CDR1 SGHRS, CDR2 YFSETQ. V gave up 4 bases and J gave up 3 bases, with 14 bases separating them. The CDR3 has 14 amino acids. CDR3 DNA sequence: TGCGCCAGCAGCCCTGGAAACCGGATCTACGAGCAGTACTTC. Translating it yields CASSPGNRIYEQYF.

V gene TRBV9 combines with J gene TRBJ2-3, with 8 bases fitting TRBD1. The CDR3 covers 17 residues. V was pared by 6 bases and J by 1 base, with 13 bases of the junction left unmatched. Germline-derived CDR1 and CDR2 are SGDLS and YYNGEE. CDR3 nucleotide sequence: TGTGCCAGCACCATGGGACAGGACCCCTCTGGCACAGATACGCAGTATTTT. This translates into CASTMGQDPSGTDTQYF.

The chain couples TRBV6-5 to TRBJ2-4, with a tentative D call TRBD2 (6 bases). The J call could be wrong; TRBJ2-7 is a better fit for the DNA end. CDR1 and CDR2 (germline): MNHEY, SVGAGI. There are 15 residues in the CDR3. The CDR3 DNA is TGTGCCAGCAGCCACCTCGTTCGGGGGTTTAACGAGCAGTACTTC. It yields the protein CASSHLVRGFNEQYF.

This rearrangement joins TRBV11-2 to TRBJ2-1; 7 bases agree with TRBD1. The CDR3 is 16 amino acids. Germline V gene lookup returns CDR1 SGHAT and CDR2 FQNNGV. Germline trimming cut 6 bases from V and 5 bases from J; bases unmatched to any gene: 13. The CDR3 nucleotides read TGTGCCAGCAGACCCTTTGGGGGACAGCAAAACAATGAGCAGTTCTTC. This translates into CASRPFGGQQNNEQFF.

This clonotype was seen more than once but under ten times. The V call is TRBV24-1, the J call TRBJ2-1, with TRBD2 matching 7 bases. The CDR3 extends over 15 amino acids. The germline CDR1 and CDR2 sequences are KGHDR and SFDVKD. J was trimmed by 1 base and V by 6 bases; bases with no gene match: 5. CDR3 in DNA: TGTGCCACCAGTTGGGCGGGGGAATCCTACAATGAGCAGTTCTTC. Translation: CATSWAGESYNEQFF.

The CDR3 DNA reads as TGTGCCAGCAGCCCTAGGACAGGGGAGGTTGAAAAACTGTTTTTT. Protein sequence: CASSPRTGEVEKLFF. V usage is TRBV7-2 and J usage is TRBJ1-4; 9 positions agree with TRBD1. Losses at the gene ends were 5 bases for V and 7 bases for J; bases not matched to a gene: 8. From germline, CDR1 is SGHTA and CDR2 FQGNSA. CDR3 size: 15 residues.

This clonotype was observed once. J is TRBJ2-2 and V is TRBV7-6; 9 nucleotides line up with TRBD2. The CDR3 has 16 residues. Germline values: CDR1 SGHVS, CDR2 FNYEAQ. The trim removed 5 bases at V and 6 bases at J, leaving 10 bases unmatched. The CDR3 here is CASSPPGLATPGELFF. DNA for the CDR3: TGTGCCAGCAGCCCGCCGGGACTAGCAACACCCGGGGAGCTGTTTTTT.

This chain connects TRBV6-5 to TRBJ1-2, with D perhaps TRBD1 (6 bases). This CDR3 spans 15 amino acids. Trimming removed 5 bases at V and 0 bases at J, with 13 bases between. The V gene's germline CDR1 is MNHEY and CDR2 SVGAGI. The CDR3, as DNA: TGTGCCAGCAGTCGCCCGGGGGGCGCTAACTATGGCTACACCTTC. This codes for CASSRPGGANYGYTF.

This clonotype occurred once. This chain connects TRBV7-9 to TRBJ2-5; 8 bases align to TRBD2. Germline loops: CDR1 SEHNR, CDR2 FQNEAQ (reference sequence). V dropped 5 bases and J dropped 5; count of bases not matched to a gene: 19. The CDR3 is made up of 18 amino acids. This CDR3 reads CASSPQGASGLPRETQYF. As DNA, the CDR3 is TGTGCCAGCAGCCCTCAGGGTGCTAGCGGGCTCCCGAGGGAGACCCAGTACTTC.

CDR3 loop: CASSLGQGHAGANVLTF. Written as DNA, the CDR3 is TGTGCCAGCAGCTTAGGGCAGGGTCACGCTGGGGCCAACGTCCTGACTTTC. The chain carries TRBV7-6 and TRBJ2-6, with a tentative D call TRBD1 (5 bases). The germline gives CDR1 SGHVS, CDR2 FNYEAQ. V lost 1 base to trimming and J lost 2 bases, with 12 bases between them. The CDR3 is 17 residues long.

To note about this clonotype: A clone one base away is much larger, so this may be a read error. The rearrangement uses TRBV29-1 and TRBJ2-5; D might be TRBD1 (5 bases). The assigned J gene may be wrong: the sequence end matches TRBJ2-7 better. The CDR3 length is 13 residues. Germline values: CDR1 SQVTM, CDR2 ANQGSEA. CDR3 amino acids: CSVAPTEAYEQYF. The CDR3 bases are TGCAGCGTCGCCCCGACAGAGGCCTACGAGCAGTACTTC.

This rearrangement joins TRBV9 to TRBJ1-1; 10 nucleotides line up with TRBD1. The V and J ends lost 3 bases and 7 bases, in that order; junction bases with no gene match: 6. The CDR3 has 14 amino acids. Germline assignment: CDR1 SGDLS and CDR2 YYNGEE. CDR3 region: CASSARTGGIEAFF. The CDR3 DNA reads TGTGCCAGCAGCGCTAGGACAGGGGGGATTGAAGCTTTCTTT.

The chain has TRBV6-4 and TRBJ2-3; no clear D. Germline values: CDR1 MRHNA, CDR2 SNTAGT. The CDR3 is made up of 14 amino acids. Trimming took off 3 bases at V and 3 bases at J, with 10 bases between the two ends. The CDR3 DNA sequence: TGTGCCAGCAGTGAGGACCCTGAAACAGATACGCAGTATTTT. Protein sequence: CASSEDPETDTQYF.

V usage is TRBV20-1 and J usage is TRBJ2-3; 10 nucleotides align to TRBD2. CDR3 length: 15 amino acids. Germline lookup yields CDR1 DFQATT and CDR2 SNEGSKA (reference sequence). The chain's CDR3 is CGKSAGGPAADTQYF. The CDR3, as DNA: TGCGGCAAATCAGCGGGGGGGCCCGCAGCAGATACGCAGTATTTT.

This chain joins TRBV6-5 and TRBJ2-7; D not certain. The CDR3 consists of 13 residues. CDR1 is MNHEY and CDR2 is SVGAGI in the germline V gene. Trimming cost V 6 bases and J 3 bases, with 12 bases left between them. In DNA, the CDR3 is TGTGCCAGCAGGCCCGATCTCGACTACGAGCAGTACTTC. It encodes CASRPDLDYEQYF.

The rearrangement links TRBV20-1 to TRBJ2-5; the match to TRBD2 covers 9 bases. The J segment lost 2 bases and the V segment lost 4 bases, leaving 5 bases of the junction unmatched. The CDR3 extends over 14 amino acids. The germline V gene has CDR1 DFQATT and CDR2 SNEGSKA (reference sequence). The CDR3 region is CSANSLAGQETQYF. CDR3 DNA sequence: TGCAGTGCTAATAGCCTAGCGGGGCAAGAGACCCAGTACTTC.

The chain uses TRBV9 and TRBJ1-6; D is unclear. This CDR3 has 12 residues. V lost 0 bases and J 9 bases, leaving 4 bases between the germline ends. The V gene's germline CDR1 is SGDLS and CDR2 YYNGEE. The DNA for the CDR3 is TGTGCCAGCAGCGTAGAGGGTTCACCCCTCCACTTT. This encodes CASSVEGSPLHF.